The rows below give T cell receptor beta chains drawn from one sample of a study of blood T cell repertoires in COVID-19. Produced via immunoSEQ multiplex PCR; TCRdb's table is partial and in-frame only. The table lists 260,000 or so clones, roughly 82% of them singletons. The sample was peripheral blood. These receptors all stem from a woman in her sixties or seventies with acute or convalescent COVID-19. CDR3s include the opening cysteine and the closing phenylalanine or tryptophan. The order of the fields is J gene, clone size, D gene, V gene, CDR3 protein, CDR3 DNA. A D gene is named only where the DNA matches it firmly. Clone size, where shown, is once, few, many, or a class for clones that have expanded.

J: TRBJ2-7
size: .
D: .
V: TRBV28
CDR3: CASSPGGLDFYEQYF
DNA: TGTGCCAGCAGTCCCGGCGGGCTCGACTTCTACGAGCAGTACTTC

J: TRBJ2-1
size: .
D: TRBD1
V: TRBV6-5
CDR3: CASLTGRDEQFF
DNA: TGTGCCAGCCTGACAGGGCGGGATGAGCAGTTCTTC

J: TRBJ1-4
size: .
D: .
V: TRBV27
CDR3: CASSPLSGNEKLFF
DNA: TGTGCCAGCAGTCCTCTTTCAGGGAATGAAAAACTGTTTTTT

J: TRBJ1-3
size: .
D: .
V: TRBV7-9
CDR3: CASSSTDIGNTIYF
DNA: TGTGCCAGCAGCTCGACTGATATAGGAAACACCATATATTTT

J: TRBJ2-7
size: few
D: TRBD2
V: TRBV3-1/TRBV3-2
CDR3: CASSHAGGYEQYF
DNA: TGTGCCAGCAGCCATGCGGGGGGCTACGAGCAGTACTTC

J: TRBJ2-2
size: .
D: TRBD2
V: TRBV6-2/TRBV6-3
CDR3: CASSTRGGGTGELFF
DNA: TGTGCCAGCAGCACCCGCGGGGGGGGCACCGGGGAGCTGTTTTTT

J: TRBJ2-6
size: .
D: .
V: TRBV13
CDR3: CASSRTRSSGANVLTF
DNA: TGTGCCAGCAGCAGAACACGAAGCTCTGGGGCCAACGTCCTGACTTTC

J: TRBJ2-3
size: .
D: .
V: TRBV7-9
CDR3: CASSLVADTQYF
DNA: TGTGCCAGCAGCTTAGTAGCAGATACGCAGTATTTT

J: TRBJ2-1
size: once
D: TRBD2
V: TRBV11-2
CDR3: CASSHLAGGAYNEQFF
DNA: TGTGCCAGCAGCCATTTAGCGGGGGGCGCCTACAATGAGCAGTTCTTC

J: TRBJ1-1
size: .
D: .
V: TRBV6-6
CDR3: CASSPDPGRGRGTEAFF
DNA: TGTGCCAGCAGTCCCGACCCGGGGAGGGGCAGGGGCACTGAAGCTTTCTTT

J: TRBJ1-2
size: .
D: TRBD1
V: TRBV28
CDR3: CASRQGARGYTF
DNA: TGTGCCAGCAGGCAGGGGGCGCGGGGCTACACCTTC

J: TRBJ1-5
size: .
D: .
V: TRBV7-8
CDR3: CASSPMGGTSNQPQHF
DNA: TGTGCCAGCAGCCCCATGGGGGGTACGAGCAATCAGCCCCAGCATTTT

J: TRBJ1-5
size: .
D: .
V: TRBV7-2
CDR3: CASSKAVPGVGQPQHF
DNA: TGTGCCAGCAGCAAAGCGGTCCCAGGGGTTGGTCAGCCCCAGCATTTT

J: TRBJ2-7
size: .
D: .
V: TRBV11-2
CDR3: CASRKLGGYEQYF
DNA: TGTGCCAGCAGGAAATTGGGGGGCTACGAGCAGTACTTC

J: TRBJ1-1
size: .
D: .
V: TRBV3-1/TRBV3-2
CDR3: CASSQVRVRRAEAFF
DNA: TGTGCCAGCAGCCAAGTGCGGGTCCGGCGGGCTGAAGCTTTCTTT

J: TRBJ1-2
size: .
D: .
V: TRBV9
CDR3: CASSEGGRGGYTF
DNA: TGTGCCAGCAGCGAGGGAGGGCGGGGGGGCTACACCTTC

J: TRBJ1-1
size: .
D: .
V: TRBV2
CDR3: CASRVAGEGTEAFF
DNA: TGTGCCAGCAGGGTCGCGGGGGAAGGCACTGAAGCTTTCTTT

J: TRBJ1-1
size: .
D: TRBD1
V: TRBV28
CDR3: CASTRSRTGGYTEAFF
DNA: TGTGCCAGCACCCGATCTCGGACAGGGGGTTACACTGAAGCTTTCTTT

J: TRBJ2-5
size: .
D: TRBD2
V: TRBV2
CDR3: CASILTGGQETQYF
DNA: TGTGCCAGCATCCTGACGGGGGGCCAAGAGACCCAGTACTTC

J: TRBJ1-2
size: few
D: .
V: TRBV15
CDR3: CATSRDRNYGYTF
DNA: TGTGCCACCAGCAGAGACAGGAACTATGGCTACACCTTC

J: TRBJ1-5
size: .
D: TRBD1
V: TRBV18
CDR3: CASSRGTGALGNQPQHF
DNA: TGTGCCAGCTCAAGAGGGACAGGGGCCCTGGGGAATCAGCCCCAGCATTTT

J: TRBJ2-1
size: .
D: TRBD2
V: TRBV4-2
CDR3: CASSQVGGAFSNEQFF
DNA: TGTGCCAGCAGCCAAGTCGGGGGGGCATTTTCCAATGAGCAGTTCTTC

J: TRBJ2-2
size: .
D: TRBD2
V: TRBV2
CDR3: CASSEDPRGGVGELFF
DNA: TGTGCCAGCAGTGAAGACCCCCGGGGGGGGGTCGGGGAGCTGTTTTTT

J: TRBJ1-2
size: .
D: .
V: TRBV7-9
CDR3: CASTRYYGYTF
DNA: TGTGCCAGCACCCGGTACTATGGCTACACCTTC